This T cell receptor beta chain originates from a study of shared clonotypes between healthy human individuals (dated by TCRdb to the early 2020s). Broadly, across the study: A couple of women and three men aged 18 to 49 years were included in the cohort. For each donor, CD4 naive and CD4 memory were each given three plates, CD8 naive was given two plates, and CD8 memory was given one plate. The study deeply sequenced blood TCR repertoires of five healthy adults to estimate repertoire size and the extent of clonotype sharing between individuals. Libraries were prepared and TCR repertoires were sequenced by different laboratories using diverse techniques, in order to increase sequencing depth and limit assay-specific biases. Leukapheresis yielded between about 0.8 and 9.5 billion PBMCs per donor.

Using the deep immunoSEQ assay, TCR CDR3 regions were amplified from genomic DNA by multiplex PCR. Extracted genomic DNA from each cell subset was spread evenly across all wells of several immunoSEQ 96-well plates, with each plate serving as a replicate. For sorted subsets, 200 to 250 ng of genomic DNA, equivalent to 30,000 or so T cell genomes, went into each replicate PCR. Purified libraries were quantified with a Qubit 3.0 fluorometer, sized on a Bioanalyzer 2100, and re-quantified with the KAPA Library Quantification kit. Each immunoSEQ 96-well plate was sequenced on its own single-read 150-cycle Illumina NextSeq 550 flow cell. As for how the authors treated the data: The immunoSEQ output contained only junctional sequences without quality scores, so filtering could not match that applied to full-length reads. To assign V/J genes and CDR3, sequences were annotated against IMGT germline references using PyIR, a Python wrapper for IgBLAST v1.9. Any read was removed if the V/J assignment was weak (E-value above 1e-6), the CDR3 was missing, or the read contained stop codons, out-of-frame junctions, or ambiguous translated residues. V3J clonotypes were defined as sequences sharing the same inferred V gene, J gene, and CDR3 amino acid sequence. The percentage overlap between two repertoires was calculated by dividing the number of shared unique clonotypes by the size of the smaller repertoire. Three approaches were used to assess repertoire richness: RTK rarefaction, the Chao1 estimator, and Recon v2.1 estimates of unobserved clonotypes. OLGA was used to compute generation probabilities for all TCRbeta clonotypes that the gDNA method yielded from a few donors. As stored in TCRdb, this immuneACCESS dataset retains in-frame rearrangements with V and J assigned. A fraction of the clones does not appear; measured against another copy, unresolved V genes explain less than half of the discrepancy, and the remainder lacks a known reason. The V and J calls and clone size are taken from that table; D and trimming were inferred from the DNA. The sample table holds about 2.3 million clones, of which more than 80% were seen once. About 0.37% of the sample is held by the ten biggest clonotypes.

Details on this clone: The target of this receptor is not known. The record has no base qualities; no much larger clone is one base away.

In the germline V gene, CDR1 corresponds to SNHLY and CDR2 to FYNNEI. V sheds 6 bases and J sheds 4 bases, leaving 16 bases between their ends. Measured from the cysteine to the phenylalanine, the CDR3 is 14 residues long. Of all the DNA, just the CDR3 is kept, 42 bases in frame from base 1. Beyond this particular receptor, the publication reports: Naive subsets generally had larger estimated clonotype richness than memory subsets did. Pairwise subsampling indicated that sequencing depth was expected to affect the degree of clonotype sharing among donors. Sampling was restricted to blood, and TCR repertoires in tissue are likely to differ from TCR repertoires in blood. Clonotypes shared by all four sorted-subset donors showed higher generation probabilities than non-shared clonotypes. Because the study included a small number of donors, the genetic and exposure-history diversity represented was limited. Rarefaction of sorted-subset datasets indicated incomplete sequencing despite the large sequencing depth. Sharing across a few donors was observed for around 5% of naive CD4, less than 4% of naive CD8, roughly 2.3% of memory CD4, and about 0.4% of memory CD8 clonotypes.

Healthy HIV-negative adults with no recently reported acute infections or vaccinations were included as donors. Every donor was a Caucasian adult residing in Nashville, Tennessee, USA. CD4+ T cells were enriched by magnetic negative selection; naive cells were then positively selected on CD45RA, and the negative fraction formed the memory subset. After blood collection by leukapheresis, PBMCs were isolated using Ficoll-Histopaque density gradient centrifugation and then cryopreserved in the vapor phase of liquid nitrogen. Analytical flow cytometry was used to check the purity and quantity of every magnetically sorted T cell population. Each sorted fraction had its genomic DNA isolated and then quantified by UV absorbance on a Nanodrop 2000c.

The source of this sequence is a man younger than 30 in good health. Some clones in this sample may be carry-over from other donors' samples. The sample consisted of naive CD4+ T cells from PBMCs. The label giving this sample's cell subset or site can be read as: CD45RA+ positively selected. The chain uses TRBV2 and TRBJ2-7; a weak D assignment points to TRBD2 (6 bases agree). The DNA sequence reads TGTGCCAGCAGGGTGGGACTTAGGGATTACGAGCAGTACTTC. This encodes CASRVGLRDYEQYF. The variable domain in full, with residues beyond the CDR3 obtained from the reference TRBV2 and TRBJ2-7 genes, is EPEVTQTPSHQVTQMGQEVILRCVPISNHLYFYWYRQILGQKVEFLVSFYNNEISEKSEIFDDQFSVERPDGSNFTLKIRSTKLEDSAMYFCASRVGLRDYEQYFGPGTRLTVT.